These T cell receptor beta chains were read from a single sample in a study of blood T cell repertoires in COVID-19. The method was immunoSEQ multiplex PCR; TCRdb's version includes in-frame clones alone and lacks a portion of them. This table holds 130,000 or so clones, roughly 86% found once. Sample: peripheral blood. The receptors come from a woman in her sixties with acute or convalescent COVID-19. CDR3s include the opening cysteine and the closing phenylalanine or tryptophan. A D gene is named only where the DNA matches it firmly. Clone size is given for some rows only: seen once, a few or many times, or a class if the clone is expanded.

j_gene,abundance,d_gene,v_gene,CDR3nt,CDR3aa
TRBJ1-2,few,-,TRBV10-3,TGTGCCATCAGTGAACAGGATACTAACTATGGCTACACCTTC,CAISEQDTNYGYTF
TRBJ2-2,-,-,TRBV5-5,TGTGCCAGCAGCTTGGAGGGACAAATGGCCGGGGAGCTGTTTTTT,CASSLEGQMAGELFF
TRBJ2-1,-,-,TRBV6-5,TGTGCCAGCAGTTGGGACTCAAGCTCCTACAATGAGCAGTTCTTC,CASSWDSSSYNEQFF
TRBJ2-2,-,-,TRBV11-2,TGTGCCAGCAGCTTAGAGGCCGGGGGGCCGGCCGGGGAGCTGTTTTTT,CASSLEAGGPAGELFF
TRBJ2-5,-,-,TRBV7-6,TGTGCCAGCAGCTTAGCTCAGGGTATCCAAGAGACCCAGTACTTC,CASSLAQGIQETQYF
TRBJ2-5,-,TRBD2,TRBV9,TGTGCCAGCAGCGTAGACCGGGGGGGGCCGGAGACCCAGTACTTC,CASSVDRGGPETQYF
TRBJ2-7,-,-,TRBV7-8,TGTGCCAGCAGCTTAAAAGCGGACTCCTACGAGCAGTACTTC,CASSLKADSYEQYF
TRBJ1-1,-,-,TRBV20-1,TGCAGTGCTGGGCAGAACACTGAAGCTTTCTTT,CSAGQNTEAFF
TRBJ2-1,-,TRBD2,TRBV5-1,TGCGCCAGCAGCGTCGGGGGGGCGAGCTCCTACAATGAGCAGTTCTTC,CASSVGGASSYNEQFF
TRBJ1-5,-,-,TRBV6-1,TGTGCCAGCAGTGAAGCCGGAGGGGGCAATCAGCCCCAGCATTTT,CASSEAGGGNQPQHF
TRBJ2-5,-,TRBD2,TRBV4-2,TGTGCCAGCAGCCATGGGGCCGGCACTAGCGGGGGTGAGGGGGGTCGGAAGACCCAGTACTTC,CASSHGAGTSGGEGGRKTQYF
TRBJ2-3,-,-,TRBV5-4,TGTGCCAGCAGCTTGGGGCTTACCGGGGATACGCAGTATTTT,CASSLGLTGDTQYF
TRBJ2-7,-,TRBD1,TRBV5-1,TGCGCCAGCAGCCGATCCACAGACAGGGGGCGATACGAGCAGTACTTC,CASSRSTDRGRYEQYF